The clone carrying this T cell receptor (beta chain) has only a few counts. This entry is derived from a study of cytotoxic CD8 clonotypes in ibrutinib-treated CLL. Per germline, CDR1 SEHNR and CDR2 FQNEAQ (reference sequence). V lost 5 bases, J lost 0 bases, and 5 bases lay in between. The CDR3 is 12 residues long. Cryopreserved PBMCs were the source of around 2 micrograms of genomic DNA, which went to TCR beta libraries. Clones were read by immunoSEQ multiplex PCR, and TCRdb kept only the in-frame ones, dropping some. The sample contains about 130,000 clones, approximately 80% of which appear only once.

This TCR came from a human donor with chronic lymphocytic leukemia. The material sequenced was PBMCs, taken after 24 months of ibrutinib treatment. The chain links TRBV7-9 to TRBJ2-7; D gene ambiguous. As DNA, the CDR3 is TGTGCCAGCAGCCCAAACTCCTACGAGCAGTACTTC. Protein product: CASSPNSYEQYF.